Presented here are 10 T cell receptor beta chains from one specimen sequenced in a study of OX40 agonist ivuxolimab in advanced cancers. Clones were read by immunoSEQ multiplex PCR, and TCRdb kept only the in-frame ones, dropping some. The data hold 35,000 to 40,000 clones, with 85% to 90% observed a single time. Sequenced here: CD4+ or CD8+ T cells sorted from blood, sampled in a trial of the OX40 agonist ivuxolimab. Receptors originate from an adult with an advanced solid tumor such as melanoma, head and neck, liver or kidney cancer.

The genes are TRBV19 and TRBJ1-1; weak D call: TRBD1 (5 bases). Trimming removed 4 bases at V and 7 bases at J, with 10 bases between. The CDR3 loop spans 12 amino acids. Germline assignment: CDR1 LNHDA and CDR2 SQIVND (reference sequence). The CDR3 DNA follows: TGTGCCAGTAGTAGTGGGGGGGGTGAAGCTTTCTTT. Its protein product is CASSSGGGEAFF. Based on the CDR3 plus reference TRBV19 and TRBJ1-1, the full variable domain is DGGITQSPKYLFRKEGQNVTLSCEQNLNHDAMYWYRQDPGQGLRLIYYSQIVNDFQKGDIAEGYSVSREKKESFPLTVTSAQKNPTAFYLCASSSGGGEAFFGQGTRLTVV.

J is TRBJ2-5 and V is TRBV6-1, with TRBD2 matching 9 bases. The CDR3 extends over 17 amino acids. V shed 2 bases and J 5 bases; nucleotides not matched to a gene: 12. The germline V gene has CDR1 MNHNS and CDR2 SASEGT. The CDR3 nucleotides read TGTGCCAGCAGTGAAAGCCCAGCGGGAGGTGATACGGAGACCCAGTACTTC. Residues: CASSESPAGGDTETQYF.

This sequence joins TRBV6-5 and TRBJ2-1; D is possibly TRBD1 (6 bases). This CDR3 region has 13 residues. V was pared by 4 bases and J by 7 bases, with 11 bases between. CDR1 is MNHEY, CDR2 SVGAGI, per germline. This CDR3 reads CASSSTGSNEQFF. Here the CDR3 DNA reads TGTGCCAGCAGTTCGACAGGTTCTAATGAGCAGTTCTTC.

The gene calls are TRBV25-1 and TRBJ2-1; no clear D. Germline V lookup: CDR1 MGHDK, CDR2 SYGVNS. There are 12 residues in the CDR3. The V and J ends lost 8 bases and 10 bases respectively, with 15 bases between them. CDR3 in amino acids: CASGIQPLEQFF. In DNA form, the CDR3 reads TGTGCCAGCGGGATCCAACCTCTGGAGCAGTTCTTC.

This clone was seen a few times. V and J are TRBV4-1 and TRBJ1-5; the match to TRBD1 covers 10 bases. The ends lost 2 bases at V and 5 bases at J; junction bases unmatched: 6. This CDR3 is 16 amino acids long. Germline V gives CDR1 MGHRA, CDR2 YSYEKL. CDR3 sequence: CASSQRGQGIDQPQHF. CDR3 DNA sequence: TGCGCCAGCAGCCAAAGGGGACAGGGGATTGATCAGCCCCAGCATTTT.

The chain has TRBV5-4 and TRBJ2-3; D is unclear. Trimming removed 4 bases from V and 2 bases from J, with 5 bases in between. The CDR3 totals 12 residues. CDR1 and CDR2 (germline): SGHNT, YYREEE (reference sequence). The CDR3 reads CASSPTTDTQYF. DNA for the CDR3: TGTGCCAGCAGCCCCACCACAGATACGCAGTATTTT.

CDR3 sequence: CASSPQGTVNTEAFF. The CDR3 DNA reads as TGTGCCAGCAGCCCGCAGGGGACTGTGAACACTGAAGCTTTCTTT. V and J are TRBV11-2 and TRBJ1-1; a weak D match, TRBD1 (6 bases). V dropped 5 bases and J dropped 0 bases, with 13 bases sitting between them. The CDR3 contains 15 residues. Germline CDR1 and CDR2: SGHAT and FQNNGV. Using reference TRBV11-2 and TRBJ1-1 for the parts outside the CDR3, the full variable domain is EAGVAQSPRYKIIEKRQSVAFWCNPISGHATLYWYQQILGQGPKLLIQFQNNGVVDDSQLPKDRFSAERLKGVDSTLKIQPAKLEDSAVYLCASSPQGTVNTEAFFGQGTRLTVV.

The V call is TRBV9, the J call TRBJ2-1; tentative D call: TRBD1 (5 bases). This CDR3 is 15 amino acids long. The V end lost 6 bases, the J end lost 2 bases, and 15 bases lay between the germline ends. Per germline, CDR1 SGDLS and CDR2 YYNGEE. In DNA form, the CDR3 reads TGTGCCAGCAATGGACGAAGGGGAACCTACAATGAGCAGTTCTTC. This encodes CASNGRRGTYNEQFF.

This clone was observed a handful of times. The chain uses TRBV9 and TRBJ1-2; D gene ambiguous. The CDR3 contains 13 residues. V lost 2 bases, J lost 8 bases, and 13 bases lay in between. Germline-derived CDR1 and CDR2 are SGDLS and YYNGEE. The CDR3 sequence is CASSVDGILGYTF. CDR3 DNA: TGTGCCAGCAGCGTCGACGGCATCTTAGGCTACACCTTC.

The rearrangement uses TRBV2 and TRBJ2-4; TRBD2 might be the D (6 bases). V was clipped by 10 bases and J by 1 base, with 11 bases between them. Germline V CDR1 and CDR2: SNHLY, FYNNEI. The CDR3 length is 13 residues. The CDR3 DNA follows: TGTGCCACCTCTGGGGGGGCCAAAAACATTCAGTACTTC. It codes for CATSGGAKNIQYF.